The entry below gives a single T cell receptor beta chain sequence along with its context. The antigen is undetermined. The CDR3 has 12 residues. V lost 10 bases to trimming and J lost 4 bases, with 13 bases between them. CDR1 MDHEN and CDR2 SYDVKM come from the germline V gene. The record originates from a study of cytomegalovirus exposure and HLA in healthy donors. Study conclusions and caveats: Another analysis was done later, and it associated fewer than 20,000 TCR beta sequences with HLA alleles at 0.05 false discovery rate. Both high specificity and high sensitivity reportedly marked the classifier's diagnosis of cytomegalovirus status. Accurate predictions that matched the HLA-A and HLA-B alleles of most subjects were reportedly made from TCR beta sequences.

In the PCR, 60 Vbeta and 13 Jbeta primers were used. Method: immunoSEQ multiplex PCR; TCRdb's copy keeps in-frame clones and lacks some. Of around 170,000 clones listed, roughly 88% are singletons. This TCR came from a woman aged 18-30 years in good health and CMV-seronegative. Specimen: PBMCs. The chain combines TRBV28 with TRBJ1-2; possible D gene TRBD1, 5 bases. CDR3 sequence reads: CAIGTSSYGYTF. Written as DNA, the CDR3 is TGTGCCATCGGGACTTCGTCCTATGGCTACACCTTC.